This record concerns one T cell receptor beta chain sequence. Individuals drawn from approximately 26 US areas were about 18 to 95 years old. The authors' processing: Amplification of reference gene primers provided the estimated nucleated cell counts. Assay used: immunoSEQ multiplex PCR; TCRdb lists only in-frame clones, some missing. V, J and clone size are taken as reported in that table, and D and trimming were inferred from the DNA itself. The table has approximately 270,000 clones, around nine tenths seen once. This entry is derived from a study of blood T cell repertoires in COVID-19. The overall study: The origin of the acute and convalescent COVID-19 samples was the United States, Italy and Spain.

With V trimmed by 3 bases and J by 4 bases, 2 bases remained unmatched. Germline-derived CDR1 and CDR2 are SGHNT and YYREEE (reference sequence). The CDR3 loop spans 13 amino acids. The rearrangement joins TRBV5-4 to TRBJ1-2; 8 nucleotides line up with TRBD1. Material: PBMCs or T cells enriched from blood (not recorded which). The receptor was isolated from a woman aged 60-75 years who had recovered from COVID-19. The CDR3 region is CASSSQGAYGYTF. As DNA, the CDR3 is TGTGCCAGCAGCTCTCAGGGGGCCTATGGCTACACCTTC.